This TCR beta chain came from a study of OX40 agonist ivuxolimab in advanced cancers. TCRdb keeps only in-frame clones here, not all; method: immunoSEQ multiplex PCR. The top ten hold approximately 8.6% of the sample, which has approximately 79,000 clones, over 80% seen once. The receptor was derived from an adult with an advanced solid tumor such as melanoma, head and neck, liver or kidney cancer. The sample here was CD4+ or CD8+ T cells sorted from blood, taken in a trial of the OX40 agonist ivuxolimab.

The CDR3 nucleotides read TGTGCCAGCCAAGGGCAGGGGCCCTACAATGAGCAGTTCTTC. Amino acids: CASQGQGPYNEQFF. This rearrangement joins TRBV7-6 to TRBJ2-1, with TRBD1 as a possible D gene (6 bases). The V end lost 8 bases, the J end lost 2 bases, and 13 bases lay between the germline ends. The CDR3 extends over 14 amino acids. The germline V gene has CDR1 SGHVS and CDR2 FNYEAQ.